These 8 T cell receptor beta chains originate from one sample sequenced in a study of molecular identifiers for immune sequencing clone quantification. TCRdb re-derived calls from the PCR reads in MiXCR, one entry per CDR3 protein. There are approximately 550,000 distinct CDR3 sequences in the sample; approximately 25% occur only once, and about 0.75% lies in the top ten. Sequences were obtained from naive CD8+ T cells from blood, with Jurkat cell RNA spiked in. Noted subset: FACS-sorted CD8+CD4-CCR7+CD45RA+ naive T cells. All receptors come from a human donor in good health. Some libraries in this study had Jurkat cell RNA spiked in.

Ten or more counts support this clonotype. The chain uses TRBV5-1 and TRBJ2-3; 13 positions match TRBD2. V lost 0 bases to trimming and J lost 6 bases; unmatched junction nucleotides: 4. From germline, CDR1 is SGHRS and CDR2 YFSETQ. The CDR3 contains 16 residues. The CDR3 region is CASSLGLAGGVDTQYF. In DNA form, the CDR3 reads TGCGCCAGCAGCTTGGGACTAGCGGGGGGCGTGGATACGCAGTATTTT.

On this clonotype itself: Being one base from a much bigger clone, this may be a read error. The rearrangement links TRBV19 to TRBJ1-1; D not certain. Between the trimmed V and J ends, which lost 3 bases and 1 base, there was a span of 9 bases. CDR3 length: 14 amino acids. Germline loops: CDR1 LNHDA, CDR2 SQIVND (reference sequence). The CDR3 region is CASSMYVTNTEAFF. CDR3 DNA sequence: TGTGCCAGTAGTATGTACGTTACGAACACTGAAGCTTTCTTT.

V usage is TRBV7-2 and J usage is TRBJ2-1; 7 bases line up with TRBD1. This CDR3 contains 15 residues. The J segment lost 3 bases and the V segment lost 2 bases, leaving 4 bases of the junction unmatched. The V gene's germline CDR1 is SGHTA and CDR2 FQGNSA. The CDR3 bases are TGTGCCAGCAGCTTAACAGGGGAGTACTACAATGAGCAGTTCTTC. This sequence encodes CASSLTGEYYNEQFF.

The rearrangement joins TRBV27 to TRBJ1-5; D gene unclear. Trimming cost V 3 bases and J 2 bases, with 14 bases left between them. Germline V gives CDR1 MNHEY, CDR2 SMNVEV (reference sequence). The CDR3 is 16 residues long. CDR3 nucleotide sequence: TGTGCCAGCAGTTTCATCACGCCGTTTGGCAATCAGCCCCAGCATTTT. It encodes CASSFITPFGNQPQHF.

This clonotype was counted between two and nine times. The chain links TRBV27 to TRBJ2-7; 9 positions agree with TRBD2. Trimming removed 4 bases from V and 4 bases from J; junction bases left unmatched: 8. This CDR3 region has 15 residues. CDR1 and CDR2 from the germline V gene are MNHEY and SMNVEV (reference sequence). As DNA, the CDR3 is TGTGCCAGCAGTTGGTCTAGCGGGACGGTGTACGAGCAGTACTTC. Encoded protein: CASSWSSGTVYEQYF.

This clonotype was picked up many times. The chain is built from TRBV27 and TRBJ1-1; D is perhaps TRBD1 (5 bases). There are 15 residues in the CDR3. Germline V gene lookup returns CDR1 MNHEY and CDR2 SMNVEV (reference sequence). V was shortened by 5 bases and J by 6 bases, with 19 bases between the two germline ends. CDR3 nucleotides: TGTGCCAGCAGTCCCTATCCTACAGGTTTCGCTGAAGCTTTCTTT. This codes for CASSPYPTGFAEAFF.

The chain uses TRBV4-1 and TRBJ1-6, with no clear D. The V gene's germline CDR1 is MGHRA and CDR2 YSYEKL. The V gene lost 2 bases and the J gene lost 4 bases, with 15 bases spanning the gap. CDR3 length equals 17 residues. In DNA form, the CDR3 reads TGCGCCAGCAGCCAAACCTCCGAGCCTGAGTATAATTCACCCCTCCACTTT. Translated, it gives CASSQTSEPEYNSPLHF.

The V gene is TRBV6-5, the J gene TRBJ2-7, with 8 bases that match TRBD1. Trimming removed 5 bases from V and 6 bases from J; junction bases left unmatched: 12. Per the germline V gene, CDR1 is MNHEY and CDR2 is SVGAGI. The CDR3 runs to 15 residues. The CDR3: CASSLYGQGVREQYF. Written as DNA, the CDR3 is TGTGCCAGCAGTCTTTACGGACAGGGTGTTCGCGAGCAGTACTTC.